The 22 T cell receptor beta chains below come from one sample, sequenced in a study of vaccination effects on CD4 cells after COVID-19 (dated by TCRdb to the early 2020s). The library relied on the immunoSEQ multiplex PCR assay. TCRdb limited this immuneACCESS table to in-frame rearrangements with V and J called. A share of clones is missing; checked studies link under half to unresolved V genes, and the rest is unexplained. The sample table lists some 25,000 clones, about 73% of them with a count of one. 7% to 10% of the sample goes to the ten largest clones. The ViraFEST assay stimulated PBMC with viral peptide pools and then used TCR sequencing to identify antigen-specific CD4+ T cell clonotypes by expansion. After approximately 11 days of culture, CD4+ T cells were isolated with the EasySep CD4+ T cell isolation kit. Each participant received two doses of an mRNA SARS-CoV-2 vaccine, either BNT162b2 or mRNA-1273.

No antigen is known for these receptors. Sequenced material: CD4+ T cells from PBMCs cultured with SARS-CoV-2 spike peptides, taken after COVID-19 vaccination. The cell subset or site label on this specimen signifies: SARS-CoV-2 spike overlapping peptide pool stimulation. The receptors were sampled from a human donor who received a COVID-19 vaccine.

The chain carries TRBV5-6 and TRBJ2-7; TRBD1 is a possible D gene (6 bases). Per germline, CDR1 SGHDT and CDR2 YYEEEE. CDR3 length: 14 residues. V was pared by 0 bases and J by 3 bases, with 10 bases between. The CDR3 region has the DNA TGTGCCAGCAGCTTGGGTCAGGGGAGCTACGAGCAGTACTTC. Amino acids: CASSLGQGSYEQYF.

This chain uses TRBV4-2 with TRBJ1-2; D unclear. The ends were cut back, 0 bases at V and 0 bases at J, with 14 bases in the middle. CDR1 and CDR2 from the germline V gene are LGHNA and YNFKEQ. The CDR3 loop spans 17 amino acids. DNA of the CDR3: TGTGCCAGCAGCCAAGATTTTGACGGCTCTTCTAACTATGGCTACACCTTC. Its translation: CASSQDFDGSSNYGYTF.

The genes are TRBV18 and TRBJ2-3, with a weak D call TRBD2 (6 bases). The CDR3 spans 14 residues. With 3 bases removed from V and 6 bases from J, the gap between germline ends came to 13 bases. Germline lookup yields CDR1 KGHSH and CDR2 LQKENI. CDR3 region: CASSPISGSDTQYF. CDR3 nucleotide sequence: TGTGCCAGCTCACCTATATCCGGGAGTGATACGCAGTATTTT.

The V and J genes are TRBV2 and TRBJ1-3; D remains unclear. Between the trimmed V and J ends, which lost 1 base and 0 bases, there was a span of 4 bases. Germline CDR1 and CDR2: SNHLY and FYNNEI. CDR3 size: 14 residues. CDR3 protein: CASSEEYSGNTIYF. CDR3 in DNA: TGTGCCAGCAGTGAAGAATACTCTGGAAACACCATATATTTT. Full variable domain (rest looked up from reference TRBV2 and TRBJ1-3): EPEVTQTPSHQVTQMGQEVILRCVPISNHLYFYWYRQILGQKVEFLVSFYNNEISEKSEIFDDQFSVERPDGSNFTLKIRSTKLEDSAMYFCASSEEYSGNTIYFGEGSWLTVV.

The V and J genes are TRBV3-1 (or the pseudogene TRBV3-2) and TRBJ1-2; no clear D. The CDR3 spans 15 residues. Trimming shortened V by 1 base and J by 2 bases, and 11 bases separated the two germline ends. In germline, CDR1 is LGHDT, CDR2 YNNKEL (reference sequence). The CDR3 region is CASSQVGRQNYGYTF. The CDR3 DNA sequence: TGTGCCAGCAGCCAAGTTGGCAGGCAGAACTATGGCTACACCTTC.

The rearrangement joins TRBV5-3 to TRBJ2-5; TRBD2 matches 12 bases. TRBV5-3 is an ORF for which the function is uncertain. The CDR3 has 18 amino acids. Losses at the gene ends were 0 bases for V and 3 bases for J; bases not matched to a gene: 9. The CDR3 spells CARSLAGGLAGLKETQYF. In DNA, the CDR3 is TGTGCCAGAAGCTTGGCCGGGGGACTAGCGGGCTTAAAAGAGACCCAGTACTTC.

CDR3 nucleotide sequence: TGTGCCAGCAGCCGTGCACGGGGCGAGGGGGTCTACCCCGGGGAGCTGTTTTTT. It encodes CASSRARGEGVYPGELFF. The J gene is TRBJ2-2, the V gene TRBV3-1 (or the pseudogene TRBV3-2); D is perhaps TRBD1 (6 bases). The germline V gene has CDR1 LGHDT and CDR2 YNNKEL (reference sequence). The CDR3 is 18 residues long. V gave up 4 bases and J gave up 6 bases, with 24 bases separating them.

This clone appeared once. The chain links TRBV6-5 to TRBJ2-2; 8 nucleotides agree with TRBD2. The CDR3 loop spans 15 amino acids. The ends lost 4 bases at V and 6 bases at J; junction bases unmatched: 7. Germline V lookup: CDR1 MNHEY, CDR2 SVGAGI. CDR3 protein: CASSFLGGEAGELFF. CDR3 DNA: TGTGCCAGCAGTTTCCTCGGGGGGGAGGCCGGGGAGCTGTTTTTT.

The chain has TRBV9 and TRBJ2-2, with D possibly TRBD2 on 6 matching bases. Trimming shortened V by 0 bases and J by 0 bases, and 9 bases separated the two germline ends. CDR1 SGDLS and CDR2 YYNGEE come from the germline V gene. The CDR3 spans 16 residues. This CDR3 reads CASSVGGTANTGELFF. CDR3 sequence (DNA): TGTGCCAGCAGCGTAGGGGGGACTGCGAACACCGGGGAGCTGTTTTTT. The complete variable domain, with remaining parts taken from reference TRBV9 and TRBJ2-2, reads DSGVTQTPKHLITATGQRVTLRCSPRSGDLSVYWYQQSLDQGLQFLIQYYNGEERAKGNILERFSAQQFPDLHSELNLSSLELGDSALYFCASSVGGTANTGELFFGEGSRLTVL.

This chain uses TRBV5-1 with TRBJ1-6, with TRBD1 as a possible D gene (5 bases). The CDR3 length is 17 residues. The V end was cut by 4 bases, the J end by 7 bases, with 21 bases between. The V gene's germline CDR1 is SGHRS and CDR2 YFSETQ. Here the CDR3 DNA reads TGCGCCAGCAGCCCCGGGACTTCAGGGCAAGTAAATTCACCCCTCCACTTT. This codes for CASSPGTSGQVNSPLHF.

The chain combines TRBV4-1 with TRBJ2-7; the D is unclear. From germline, CDR1 is MGHRA and CDR2 YSYEKL. The CDR3 extends over 16 amino acids. V lost 3 bases to trimming and J lost 0 bases, with 15 bases between them. CDR3 DNA: TGCGCCAGCAGCCAGGAAGGGCTGATACTCTCCTACGAGCAGTACTTC. This sequence encodes CASSQEGLILSYEQYF.

The V gene is TRBV10-3, the J gene TRBJ2-3, with 9 bases aligning to TRBD1. In germline, CDR1 is ENHRY, CDR2 SYGVKD. This CDR3 comprises 19 residues. The ends lost 7 bases at V and 5 bases at J; junction bases unmatched: 22. CDR3 region: CAINPSRGTGGGSEDTQYF. In DNA form, the CDR3 reads TGTGCCATCAATCCAAGTCGCGGAACAGGGGGCGGAAGCGAAGATACGCAGTATTTT.

The V gene is TRBV7-2, the J gene TRBJ2-7; 9 positions agree with TRBD1. CDR1 and CDR2 from the germline V gene are SGHTA and FQGNSA. There are 12 residues in the CDR3. J lost 6 bases, V lost 8 bases, and 5 bases had no gene match. CDR3 DNA sequence: TGTGCCAGCGGGGGACAGGGATCCGAGCAGTACTTC. Translating it yields CASGGQGSEQYF.

The CDR3 loop is CASSWEVNTEAFF. As DNA, the CDR3 is TGCGCCAGCAGCTGGGAGGTGAACACTGAAGCTTTCTTT. The rearrangement links TRBV5-1 to TRBJ1-1; D call uncertain. The V gene's germline CDR1 is SGHRS and CDR2 YFSETQ. V lost 3 bases and J 0 bases, leaving 6 bases between the germline ends. This CDR3 spans 13 amino acids.

This clone was seen a handful of times. V gene TRBV6-6 combines with J gene TRBJ1-3; D might be TRBD1 (6 bases). Deletions cut 4 bases from V and 4 bases from J, with 14 bases between. CDR3 length equals 15 residues. Germline CDR1 reads MNHNY; CDR2 reads SVGAGI (reference sequence). This chain's CDR3 is CASSSVQGRGNTIYF. The CDR3 DNA sequence: TGTGCCAGCAGTTCCGTGCAGGGGCGGGGAAACACCATATATTTT.

The rearrangement joins TRBV4-1 to TRBJ2-1, with D perhaps matching TRBD2 (6 bases). The CDR3 contains 19 residues. In germline, CDR1 is MGHRA, CDR2 YSYEKL. V dropped 0 bases and J dropped 1 base, with 19 bases sitting between them. The CDR3 bases are TGCGCCAGCAGCCAAGACCGGGACTCCGGCCTACCATCCTACAATGAGCAGTTCTTC. Its translation: CASSQDRDSGLPSYNEQFF.

This clone was detected a few times. V usage is TRBV27 and J usage is TRBJ1-2, with D uncertain. Trimming cost V 3 bases and J 0 bases, with 11 bases left between them. The CDR3 extends over 15 amino acids. Germline V gene sequence: CDR1 MNHEY, CDR2 SMNVEV (reference sequence). The CDR3 sequence is CASSFRLETNYGYTF. The DNA for the CDR3 is TGTGCCAGCAGTTTCAGGTTAGAGACTAACTATGGCTACACCTTC.

The chain couples TRBV3-1 (or the pseudogene TRBV3-2) to TRBJ2-7, with 7 bases matching TRBD1. The CDR3 covers 17 residues. Losses at the gene ends were 2 bases for V and 0 bases for J; bases not matched to a gene: 10. Germline lookup yields CDR1 LGHDT and CDR2 YNNKEL (reference sequence). The CDR3 region is CASSQSLRGPNSYEQYF. In nucleotides, the CDR3 is TGTGCCAGCAGCCAAAGTTTGAGGGGGCCAAACTCCTACGAGCAGTACTTC.

J is TRBJ1-6 and V is TRBV5-4; tentative D call: TRBD1 (6 bases). This CDR3 has 16 residues. The V end lost 0 bases, the J end lost 5 bases, and 12 bases lay between the germline ends. CDR1 is SGHNT and CDR2 is YYREEE in the germline V gene (reference sequence). The DNA for the CDR3 is TGTGCCAGCAGCTTGGGAGGGGGACATAATAATTCACCCCTCCACTTT. Encoded protein: CASSLGGGHNNSPLHF.

This chain links TRBV5-1 with TRBJ2-3, with 8 bases aligning to TRBD2. Germline V gene data show CDR1 as SGHRS and CDR2 as YFSETQ. The CDR3 covers 15 residues. Germline trimming cut 6 bases from V and 1 base from J; bases unmatched to any gene: 7. The CDR3 DNA reads as TGCGCCAGCACTCCGGGGGGGTTGCGCACAGATACGCAGTATTTT. Its translation is CASTPGGLRTDTQYF.

This clone has just a few counts. This chain connects TRBV6-2 or TRBV6-3 to TRBJ2-7; maybe TRBD2 (6 bases). Trimming removed 6 bases from V and 4 bases from J, with 13 bases in between. CDR3 length: 13 residues. The V gene's germline CDR1 is MNHEY and CDR2 SVGEGT. The CDR3 DNA follows: TGTGCCAGCAGCCTTAGCGGTGCTTACGAGCAGTACTTC. It codes for CASSLSGAYEQYF.

J is TRBJ2-3 and V is TRBV5-1, with D uncertain. The CDR3 is 14 residues long. Trimming stripped 0 bases from V and 3 bases from J, with 8 bases between. The germline CDR1 and CDR2 sequences are SGHRS and YFSETQ. The CDR3 DNA reads as TGCGCCAGCAGCTTGGCGGTCTATACAGATACGCAGTATTTT. This sequence encodes CASSLAVYTDTQYF.